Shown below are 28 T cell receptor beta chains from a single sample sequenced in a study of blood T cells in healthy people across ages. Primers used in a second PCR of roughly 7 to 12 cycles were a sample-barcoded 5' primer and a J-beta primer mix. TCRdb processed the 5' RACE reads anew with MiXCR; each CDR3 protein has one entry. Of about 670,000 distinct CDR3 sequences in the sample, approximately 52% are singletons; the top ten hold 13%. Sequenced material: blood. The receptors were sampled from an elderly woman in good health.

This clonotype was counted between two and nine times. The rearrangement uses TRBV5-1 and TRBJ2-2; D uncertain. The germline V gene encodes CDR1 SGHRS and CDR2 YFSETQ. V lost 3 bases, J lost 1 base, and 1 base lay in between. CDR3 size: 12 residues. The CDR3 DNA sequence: TGCGCCAGCAGCTGGAACACCGGGGAGCTGTTTTTT. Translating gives CASSWNTGELFF.

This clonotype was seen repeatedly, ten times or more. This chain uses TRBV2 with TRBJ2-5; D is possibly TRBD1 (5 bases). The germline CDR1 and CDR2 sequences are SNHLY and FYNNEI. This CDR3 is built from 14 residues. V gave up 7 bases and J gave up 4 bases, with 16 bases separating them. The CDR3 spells CASNGLGPPETQYF. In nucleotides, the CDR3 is TGTGCCAGCAATGGGTTGGGGCCTCCAGAGACCCAGTACTTC.

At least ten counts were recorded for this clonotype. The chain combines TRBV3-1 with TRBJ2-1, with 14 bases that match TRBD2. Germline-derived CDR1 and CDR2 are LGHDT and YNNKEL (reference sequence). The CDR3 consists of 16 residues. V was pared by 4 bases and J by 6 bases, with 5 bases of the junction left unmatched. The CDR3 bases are TGTGCCAGCAGCCGGGGACTAGCGGGAGCCGGCAATGAGCAGTTCTTC. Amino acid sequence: CASSRGLAGAGNEQFF.

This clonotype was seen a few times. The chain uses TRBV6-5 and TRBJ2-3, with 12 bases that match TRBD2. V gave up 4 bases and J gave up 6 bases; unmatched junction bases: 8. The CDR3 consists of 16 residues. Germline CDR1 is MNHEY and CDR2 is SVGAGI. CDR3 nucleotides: TGTGCCAGCAGTTCCGCGGGGACTAGCGGGTTGGATACGCAGTATTTT. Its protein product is CASSSAGTSGLDTQYF.

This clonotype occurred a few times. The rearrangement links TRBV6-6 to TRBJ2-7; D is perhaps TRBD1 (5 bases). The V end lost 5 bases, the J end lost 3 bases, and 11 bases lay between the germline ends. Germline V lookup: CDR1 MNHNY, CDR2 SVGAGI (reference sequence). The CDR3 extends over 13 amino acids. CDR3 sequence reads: CASSPLQGYEQYF. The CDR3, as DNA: TGTGCCAGCAGTCCACTTCAGGGCTACGAGCAGTACTTC.

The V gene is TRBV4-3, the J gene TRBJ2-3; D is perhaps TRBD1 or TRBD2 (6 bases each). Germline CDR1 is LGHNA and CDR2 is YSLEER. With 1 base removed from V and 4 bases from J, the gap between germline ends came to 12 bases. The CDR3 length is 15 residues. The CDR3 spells CASSQARGHADTQYF. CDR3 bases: TGCGCCAGCAGCCAAGCCCGGGGGCATGCAGATACGCAGTATTTT.

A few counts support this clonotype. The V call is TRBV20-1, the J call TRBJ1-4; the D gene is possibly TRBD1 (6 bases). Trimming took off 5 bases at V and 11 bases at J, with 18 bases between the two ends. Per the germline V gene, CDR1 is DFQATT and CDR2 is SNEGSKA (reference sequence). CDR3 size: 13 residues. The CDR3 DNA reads TGCAGTGCTTTAGATTTGACAGGAGTTAAACTGTTTTTT. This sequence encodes CSALDLTGVKLFF.

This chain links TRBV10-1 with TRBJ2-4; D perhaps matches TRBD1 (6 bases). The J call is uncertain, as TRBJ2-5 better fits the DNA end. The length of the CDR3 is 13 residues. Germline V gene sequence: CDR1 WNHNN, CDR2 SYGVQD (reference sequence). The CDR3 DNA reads TGCGCCAGCAGCGGACAGTTACAAGAGACCCAGTACTTC. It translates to CASSGQLQETQYF.

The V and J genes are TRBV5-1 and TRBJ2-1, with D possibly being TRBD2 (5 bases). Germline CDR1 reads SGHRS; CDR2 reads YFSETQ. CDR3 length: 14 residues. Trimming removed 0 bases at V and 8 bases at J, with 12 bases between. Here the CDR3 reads CASSLEGSVDEQFF. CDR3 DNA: TGCGCCAGCAGCTTGGAAGGTAGCGTAGATGAGCAGTTCTTC.

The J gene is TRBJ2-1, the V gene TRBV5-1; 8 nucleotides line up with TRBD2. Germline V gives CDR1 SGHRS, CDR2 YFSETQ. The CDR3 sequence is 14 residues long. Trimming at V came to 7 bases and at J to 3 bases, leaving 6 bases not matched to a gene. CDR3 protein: CASQNRGGYNEQFF. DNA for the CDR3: TGCGCCAGCCAAAATCGGGGGGGCTACAATGAGCAGTTCTTC.

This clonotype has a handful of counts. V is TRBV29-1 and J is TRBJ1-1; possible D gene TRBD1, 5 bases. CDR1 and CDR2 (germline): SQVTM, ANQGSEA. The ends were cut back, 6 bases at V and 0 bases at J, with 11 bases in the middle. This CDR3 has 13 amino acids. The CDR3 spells CSVRQLLNTEAFF. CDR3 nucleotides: TGCAGCGTCCGACAGCTTCTGAACACTGAAGCTTTCTTT. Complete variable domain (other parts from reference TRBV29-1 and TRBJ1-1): SAVISQKPSRDICQRGTSLTIQCQVDSQVTMMFWYRQQPGQSLTLIATANQGSEATYESGFVIDKFPISRPNLTFSTLTVSNMSPEDSSIYLCSVRQLLNTEAFFGQGTRLTVV.

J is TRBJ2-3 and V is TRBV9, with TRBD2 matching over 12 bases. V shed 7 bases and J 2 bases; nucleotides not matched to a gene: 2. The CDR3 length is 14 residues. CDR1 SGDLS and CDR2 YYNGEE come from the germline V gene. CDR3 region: CASGLAGPTDTQYF. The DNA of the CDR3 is TGTGCCAGCGGACTAGCGGGACCCACAGATACGCAGTATTTT. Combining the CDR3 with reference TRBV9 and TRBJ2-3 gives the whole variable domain DSGVTQTPKHLITATGQRVTLRCSPRSGDLSVYWYQQSLDQGLQFLIQYYNGEERAKGNILERFSAQQFPDLHSELNLSSLELGDSALYFCASGLAGPTDTQYFGPGTRLTVL.

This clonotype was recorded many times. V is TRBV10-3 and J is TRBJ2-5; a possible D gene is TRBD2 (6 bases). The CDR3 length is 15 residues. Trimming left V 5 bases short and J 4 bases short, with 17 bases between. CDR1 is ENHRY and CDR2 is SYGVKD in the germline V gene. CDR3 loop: CAISSGGFPSETQYF. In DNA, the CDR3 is TGTGCCATCAGTTCCGGGGGATTCCCATCAGAGACCCAGTACTTC.

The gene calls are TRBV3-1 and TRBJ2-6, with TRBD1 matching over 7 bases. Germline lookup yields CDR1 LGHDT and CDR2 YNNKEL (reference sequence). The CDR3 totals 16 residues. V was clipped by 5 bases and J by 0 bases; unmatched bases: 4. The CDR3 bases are TGTGCCAGCAGCTGGACAGGACGCTCTGGGGCCAACGTCCTGACTTTC. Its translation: CASSWTGRSGANVLTF.

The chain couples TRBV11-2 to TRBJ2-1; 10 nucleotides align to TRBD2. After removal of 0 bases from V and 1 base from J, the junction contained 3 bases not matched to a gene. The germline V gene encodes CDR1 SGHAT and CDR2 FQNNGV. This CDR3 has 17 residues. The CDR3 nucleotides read TGTGCCAGCAGCTTAGATCGGGGACTAGCGTCCTACAATGAGCAGTTCTTC. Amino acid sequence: CASSLDRGLASYNEQFF.

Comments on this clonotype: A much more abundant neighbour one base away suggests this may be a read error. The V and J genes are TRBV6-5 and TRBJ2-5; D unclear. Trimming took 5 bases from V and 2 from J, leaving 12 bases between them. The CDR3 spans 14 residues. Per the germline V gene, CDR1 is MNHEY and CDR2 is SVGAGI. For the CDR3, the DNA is TGTGCCAGCAGTGACGTACAGAGACAAGAGACCCAGTACTTC. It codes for CASSDVQRQETQYF.

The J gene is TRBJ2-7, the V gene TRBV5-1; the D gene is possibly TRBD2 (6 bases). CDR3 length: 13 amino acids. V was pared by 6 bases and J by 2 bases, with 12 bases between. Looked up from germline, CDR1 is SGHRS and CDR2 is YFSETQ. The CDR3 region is CASKEGNTYEQYF. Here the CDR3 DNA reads TGCGCCAGCAAGGAGGGAAATACCTACGAGCAGTACTTC.

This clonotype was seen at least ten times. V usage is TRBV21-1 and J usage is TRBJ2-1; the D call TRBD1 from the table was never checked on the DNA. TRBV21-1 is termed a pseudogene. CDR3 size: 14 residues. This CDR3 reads CASSNAGVYNEQFF. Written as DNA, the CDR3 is TGTGCCAGCAGCAACGCAGGGGTGTACAATGAGCAGTTCTTC.

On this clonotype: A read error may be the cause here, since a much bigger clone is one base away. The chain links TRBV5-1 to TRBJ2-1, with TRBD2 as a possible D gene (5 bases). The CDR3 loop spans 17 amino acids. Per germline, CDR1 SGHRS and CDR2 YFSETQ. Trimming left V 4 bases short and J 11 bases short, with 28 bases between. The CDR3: CASSPSEGEARNVQQFF. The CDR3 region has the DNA TGCGCCAGCAGCCCCTCCGAGGGTGAGGCGAGGAACGTTCAGCAGTTCTTC.

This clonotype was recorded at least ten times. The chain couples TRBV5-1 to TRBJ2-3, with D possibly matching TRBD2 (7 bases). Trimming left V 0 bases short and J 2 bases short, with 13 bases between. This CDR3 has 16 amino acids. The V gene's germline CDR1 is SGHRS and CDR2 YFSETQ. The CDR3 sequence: CASSLVLRGPTDTQYF. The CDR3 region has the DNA TGCGCCAGCAGCTTGGTGTTGCGGGGGCCCACAGATACGCAGTATTTT.

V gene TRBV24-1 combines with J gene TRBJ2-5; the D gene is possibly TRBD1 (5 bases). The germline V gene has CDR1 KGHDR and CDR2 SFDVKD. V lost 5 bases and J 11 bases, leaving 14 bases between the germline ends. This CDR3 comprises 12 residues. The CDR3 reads CATSGWGDEQYF. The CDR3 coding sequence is TGTGCCACCAGTGGATGGGGCGATGAGCAGTACTTC.

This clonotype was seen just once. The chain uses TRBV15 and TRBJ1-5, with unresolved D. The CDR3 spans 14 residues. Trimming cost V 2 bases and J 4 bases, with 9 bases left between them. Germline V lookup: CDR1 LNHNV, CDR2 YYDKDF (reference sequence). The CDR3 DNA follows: TGTGCCACCAGCAGAACTTCAGGAAATCAGCCCCAGCATTTT. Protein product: CATSRTSGNQPQHF.

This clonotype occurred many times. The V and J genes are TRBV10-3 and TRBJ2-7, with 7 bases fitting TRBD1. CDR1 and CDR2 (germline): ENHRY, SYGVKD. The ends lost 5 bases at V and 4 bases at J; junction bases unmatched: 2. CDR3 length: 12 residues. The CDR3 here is CAISKGAYEQYF. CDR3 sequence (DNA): TGTGCCATCAGTAAGGGGGCTTACGAGCAGTACTTC.

CDR3 amino acids: CSVESGVYNEQFF. CDR3 DNA sequence: TGCAGCGTTGAGTCCGGGGTCTACAATGAGCAGTTCTTC. The chain joins TRBV29-1 to TRBJ2-1; perhaps TRBD2 as D (5 bases). Trimming took 3 bases from V and 3 from J, leaving 9 bases between them. Germline V gives CDR1 SQVTM, CDR2 ANQGSEA. The CDR3 is 13 residues long.

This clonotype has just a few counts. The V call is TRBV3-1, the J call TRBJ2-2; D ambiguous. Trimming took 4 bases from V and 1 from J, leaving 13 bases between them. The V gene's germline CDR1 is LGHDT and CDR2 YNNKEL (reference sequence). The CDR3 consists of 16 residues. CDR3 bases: TGTGCCAGCAGCCTTAGGAACGTCAGGAACACCGGGGAGCTGTTTTTT. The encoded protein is CASSLRNVRNTGELFF. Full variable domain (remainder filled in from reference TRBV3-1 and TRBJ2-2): DTAVSQTPKYLVTQMGNDKSIKCEQNLGHDTMYWYKQDSKKFLKIMFSYNNKELIINETVPNRFSPKSPDKAHLNLHINSLELGDSAVYFCASSLRNVRNTGELFFGEGSRLTVL.

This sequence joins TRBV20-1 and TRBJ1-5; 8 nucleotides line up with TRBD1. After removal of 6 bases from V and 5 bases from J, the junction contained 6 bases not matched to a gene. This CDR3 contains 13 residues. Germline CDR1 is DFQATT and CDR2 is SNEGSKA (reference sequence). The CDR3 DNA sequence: TGCAGTGCAGACACAGGGGGGGATCAGCCCCAGCATTTT. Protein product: CSADTGGDQPQHF.

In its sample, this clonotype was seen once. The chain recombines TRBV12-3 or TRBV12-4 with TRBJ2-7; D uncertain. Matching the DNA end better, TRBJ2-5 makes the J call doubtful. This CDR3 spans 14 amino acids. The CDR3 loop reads CASRSGGYTETQYF. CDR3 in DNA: TGTGCCAGCAGGTCGGGCGGATACACGGAGACCCAGTACTTC.

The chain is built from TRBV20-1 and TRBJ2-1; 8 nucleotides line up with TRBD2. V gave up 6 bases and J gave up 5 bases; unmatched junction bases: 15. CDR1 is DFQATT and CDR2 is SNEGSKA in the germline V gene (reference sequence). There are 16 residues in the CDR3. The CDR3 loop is CSALNPGTRRNNEQFF. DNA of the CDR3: TGCAGTGCCCTCAACCCCGGGACTAGACGAAACAATGAGCAGTTCTTC.